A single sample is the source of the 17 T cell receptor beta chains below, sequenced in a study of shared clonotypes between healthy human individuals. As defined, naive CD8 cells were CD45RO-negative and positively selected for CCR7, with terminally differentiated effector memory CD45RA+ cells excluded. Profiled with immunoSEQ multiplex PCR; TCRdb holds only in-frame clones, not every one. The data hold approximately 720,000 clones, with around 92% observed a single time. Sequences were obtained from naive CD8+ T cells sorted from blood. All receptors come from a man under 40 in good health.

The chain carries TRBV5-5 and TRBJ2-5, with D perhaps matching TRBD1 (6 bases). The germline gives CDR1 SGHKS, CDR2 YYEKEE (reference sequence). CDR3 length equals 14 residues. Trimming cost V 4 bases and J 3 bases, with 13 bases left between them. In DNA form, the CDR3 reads TGTGCCAGCAGCATCTGGACAGAGAAAGAGACCCAGTACTTC. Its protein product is CASSIWTEKETQYF.

CDR3 sequence (DNA): TGTGCCAGCATCACCCGATCCACCTCCTCCTACGAGCAGTACTTC. As protein: CASITRSTSSYEQYF. The V gene is TRBV6-1, the J gene TRBJ2-7; no firm D call. The germline gives CDR1 MNHNS, CDR2 SASEGT. The CDR3 covers 15 residues. V was pared by 7 bases and J by 0 bases, with 16 bases between.

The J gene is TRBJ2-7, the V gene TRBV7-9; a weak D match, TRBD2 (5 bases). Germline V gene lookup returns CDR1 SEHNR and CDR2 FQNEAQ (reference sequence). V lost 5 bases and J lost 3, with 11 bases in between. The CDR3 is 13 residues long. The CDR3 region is CASSPEGRYEQYF. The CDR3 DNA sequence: TGTGCCAGCAGCCCCGAGGGCCGCTACGAGCAGTACTTC.

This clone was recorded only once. The CDR3: CASSLDQISGYEQYF. CDR3 in DNA: TGTGCCAGCAGCTTAGATCAGATCAGCGGCTACGAGCAGTACTTC. This chain uses TRBV7-8 with TRBJ2-7; a possible D gene is TRBD2 (5 bases). Germline CDR1 SGHVS, CDR2 FQNEAQ. This CDR3 contains 15 residues. Between the trimmed V and J ends, which lost 1 base and 3 bases, there was a span of 13 bases.

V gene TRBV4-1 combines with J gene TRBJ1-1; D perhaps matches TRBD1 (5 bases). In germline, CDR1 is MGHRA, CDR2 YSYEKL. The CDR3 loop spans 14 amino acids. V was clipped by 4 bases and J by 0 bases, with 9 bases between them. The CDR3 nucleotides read TGCGCCAGCAGCCTCGACAGCATGAACACTGAAGCTTTCTTT. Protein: CASSLDSMNTEAFF.

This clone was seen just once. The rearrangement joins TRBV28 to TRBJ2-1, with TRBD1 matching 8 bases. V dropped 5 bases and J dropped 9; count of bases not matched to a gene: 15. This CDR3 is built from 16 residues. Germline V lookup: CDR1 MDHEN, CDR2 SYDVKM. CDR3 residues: CASSPMSGTGKSEQFF. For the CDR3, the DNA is TGTGCCAGCAGTCCTATGTCCGGGACAGGTAAGAGTGAGCAGTTCTTC.

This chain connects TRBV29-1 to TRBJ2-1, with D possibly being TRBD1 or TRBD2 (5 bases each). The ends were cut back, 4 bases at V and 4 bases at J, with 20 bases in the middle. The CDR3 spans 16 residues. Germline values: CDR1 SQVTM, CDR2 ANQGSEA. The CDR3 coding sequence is TGCAGCGTTGGGGGGTCATCGGCGTTTCGGTACAATGAGCAGTTCTTC. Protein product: CSVGGSSAFRYNEQFF.

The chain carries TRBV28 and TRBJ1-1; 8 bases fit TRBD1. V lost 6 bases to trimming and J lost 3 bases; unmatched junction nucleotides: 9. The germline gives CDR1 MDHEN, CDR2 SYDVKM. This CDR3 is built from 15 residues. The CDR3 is CASRALDRDDTEAFF. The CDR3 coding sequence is TGTGCCAGCAGGGCTTTGGACAGGGACGACACTGAAGCTTTCTTT.

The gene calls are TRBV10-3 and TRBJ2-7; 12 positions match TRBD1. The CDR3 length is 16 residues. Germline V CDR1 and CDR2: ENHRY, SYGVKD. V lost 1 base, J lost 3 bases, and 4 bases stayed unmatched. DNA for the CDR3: TGTGCCATCAGTGAGTGGGGACAGGGGGCGCGCTACGAGCAGTACTTC. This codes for CAISEWGQGARYEQYF.

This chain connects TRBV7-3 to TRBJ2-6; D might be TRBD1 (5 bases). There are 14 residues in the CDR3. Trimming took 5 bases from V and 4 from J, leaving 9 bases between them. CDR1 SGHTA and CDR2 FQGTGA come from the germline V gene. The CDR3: CASSPGYGANVLTF. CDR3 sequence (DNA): TGTGCCAGCAGCCCAGGGTACGGGGCCAACGTCCTGACTTTC.

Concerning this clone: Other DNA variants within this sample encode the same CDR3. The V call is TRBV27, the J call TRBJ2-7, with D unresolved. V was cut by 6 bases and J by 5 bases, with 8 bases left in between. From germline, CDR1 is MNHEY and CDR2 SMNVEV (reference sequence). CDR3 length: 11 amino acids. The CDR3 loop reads CASSRGNEQYF. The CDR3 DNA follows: TGTGCCAGCAGCCGAGGAAACGAGCAGTACTTC.

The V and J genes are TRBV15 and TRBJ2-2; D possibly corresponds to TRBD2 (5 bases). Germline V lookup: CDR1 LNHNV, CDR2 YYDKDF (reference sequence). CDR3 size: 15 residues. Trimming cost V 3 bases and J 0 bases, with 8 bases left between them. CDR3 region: CATSSGVSNTGELFF. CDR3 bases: TGTGCCACCAGCAGCGGGGTCTCGAACACCGGGGAGCTGTTTTTT.

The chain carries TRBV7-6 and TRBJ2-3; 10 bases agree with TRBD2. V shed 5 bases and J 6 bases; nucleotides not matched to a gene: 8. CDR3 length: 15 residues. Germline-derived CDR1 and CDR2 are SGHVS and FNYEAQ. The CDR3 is CASSPRLAGDDTQYF. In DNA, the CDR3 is TGTGCCAGCAGCCCAAGACTAGCGGGCGATGATACGCAGTATTTT.

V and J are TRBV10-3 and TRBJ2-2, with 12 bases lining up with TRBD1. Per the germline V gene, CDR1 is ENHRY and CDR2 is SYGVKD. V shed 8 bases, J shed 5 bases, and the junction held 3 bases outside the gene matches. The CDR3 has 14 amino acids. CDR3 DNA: TGTGCCATCGGGGACAGGGGGCCTACCGGGGAGCTGTTTTTT. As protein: CAIGDRGPTGELFF.

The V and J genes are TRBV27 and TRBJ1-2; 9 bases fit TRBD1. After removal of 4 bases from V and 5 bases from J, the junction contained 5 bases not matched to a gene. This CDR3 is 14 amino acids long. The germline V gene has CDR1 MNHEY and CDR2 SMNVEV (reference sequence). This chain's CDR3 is CASSWDRAGYGYTF. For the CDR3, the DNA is TGTGCCAGCAGTTGGGACAGGGCGGGTTATGGCTACACCTTC.

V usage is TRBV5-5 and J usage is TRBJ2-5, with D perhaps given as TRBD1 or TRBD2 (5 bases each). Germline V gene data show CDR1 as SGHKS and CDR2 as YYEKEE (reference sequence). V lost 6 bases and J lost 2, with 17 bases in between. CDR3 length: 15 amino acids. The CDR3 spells CASTRDPASQETQYF. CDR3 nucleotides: TGTGCCAGCACTCGGGACCCCGCATCACAAGAGACCCAGTACTTC.

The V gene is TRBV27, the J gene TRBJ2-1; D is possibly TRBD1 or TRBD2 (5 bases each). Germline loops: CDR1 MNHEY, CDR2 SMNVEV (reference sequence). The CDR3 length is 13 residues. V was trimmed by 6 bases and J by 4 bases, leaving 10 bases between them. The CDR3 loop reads CASSRDEYNEQFF. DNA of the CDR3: TGTGCCAGCAGCCGGGACGAATACAATGAGCAGTTCTTC.